This T cell receptor (beta chain) was retrieved from a study of T cells after yellow fever vaccination. Findings and limits, study-wide: Overlap between CD4 and CD8 compartments was detected for a small share of clonotypes. Reappearing after the booster were most of the clones from primary vaccination (96% CD4, approximately 86% CD8).

Only a few counts were recorded for this clonotype. What it binds is unknown. MiXCR, applied by TCRdb to the 5' RACE reads, yields one record per CDR3 protein. Of 150,000 to 200,000 distinct CDR3 sequences in the sample, approximately 6.8% were seen once. The starting material was CD4+ T cells sorted from PBMCs, obtained 4 to 5 days after the first yellow fever vaccination. This TCR came from a man between 18 and 35 years old who received the YFV17D yellow fever vaccine.

CDR3 coding DNA: TGTGCCAGCAGTGTGACAGGGGGCAATCAGCCCCAGCATTTT. It translates to CASSVTGGNQPQHF. The chain uses TRBV6-1 and TRBJ1-5; 8 bases align to TRBD1. The V and J ends lost 4 bases and 2 bases, in that order; junction bases with no gene match: 1. The length of the CDR3 is 14 residues. From germline, CDR1 is MNHNS and CDR2 SASEGT.